This T cell receptor beta chain was identified in a study of cytomegalovirus exposure and HLA in healthy donors. Study-wide context: The 550 to 800 first-cohort repertoires and the 95 to 150 validation repertoires shared the same platform, a later analysis reported.

Data came from immunoSEQ multiplex PCR; TCRdb stores just in-frame clones and leaves some out. The data hold 220,000 or so clones, with over 80% observed a single time. Study-level findings and limits: Later, an analysis found that TCR clusters from the first cohort tended to co-occur in the 120 validation repertoires.

CDR1 and CDR2 from the germline V gene are SGDLS and YYNGEE. This CDR3 spans 14 amino acids. J lost 1 base, V lost 5 bases, and 3 bases had no gene match. As to this clone: Antigen: not known.

The chain combines TRBV9 with TRBJ1-2, with 9 bases fitting TRBD1. This clonotype originated in a woman aged 25 to 39 in good health and CMV-seropositive. Sequencing was performed on PBMCs. The CDR3 bases are TGTGCCAGCAGTGGGACAGGGAATAACTATGGCTACACCTTC. Protein sequence: CASSGTGNNYGYTF.